This T cell receptor beta chain was recorded in a study of identifying expanded T cells in peripheral blood. Study observations and caveats: About 1.2 clones differed between technical replicates, versus roughly 16 and 20 over time.

The CDR3 consists of 14 residues. With 0 bases removed from V and 4 bases from J, the gap between germline ends came to 9 bases. Germline CDR1 is PRHDT and CDR2 is FYEKMQ (reference sequence). This table comes from immunoSEQ multiplex PCR, and its TCRdb copy is limited to in-frame clones, with some not included. Of some 77,000 clones in the sample, around 90% were seen once. A word on this clone: Its antigen is not identified.

The chain employs TRBV13 and TRBJ1-1; D uncertain. The source of this sequence is a person aged 18 to 70 in good health. The sample was blood. The CDR3 bases are TGTGCCAGCAGCTTAGGGCACATGGGCACTGAAGCTTTCTTT. This gives the protein CASSLGHMGTEAFF.